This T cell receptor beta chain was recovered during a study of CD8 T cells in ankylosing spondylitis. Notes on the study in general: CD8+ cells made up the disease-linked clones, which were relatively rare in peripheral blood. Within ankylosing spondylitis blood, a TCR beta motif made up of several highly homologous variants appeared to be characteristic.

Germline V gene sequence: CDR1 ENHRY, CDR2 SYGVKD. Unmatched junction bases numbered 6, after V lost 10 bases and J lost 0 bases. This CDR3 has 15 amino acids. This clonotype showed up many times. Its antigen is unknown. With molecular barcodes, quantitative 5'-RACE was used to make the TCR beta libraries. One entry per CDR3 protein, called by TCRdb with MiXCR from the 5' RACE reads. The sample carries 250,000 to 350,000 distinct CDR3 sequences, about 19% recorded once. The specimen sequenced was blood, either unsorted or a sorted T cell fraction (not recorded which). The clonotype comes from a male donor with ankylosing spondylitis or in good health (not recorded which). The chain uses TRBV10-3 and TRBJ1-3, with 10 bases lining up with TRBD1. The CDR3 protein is CATRDRGDSGNTIYF. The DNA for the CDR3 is TGTGCCACCCGGGACAGGGGAGACTCTGGAAACACCATATATTTT.